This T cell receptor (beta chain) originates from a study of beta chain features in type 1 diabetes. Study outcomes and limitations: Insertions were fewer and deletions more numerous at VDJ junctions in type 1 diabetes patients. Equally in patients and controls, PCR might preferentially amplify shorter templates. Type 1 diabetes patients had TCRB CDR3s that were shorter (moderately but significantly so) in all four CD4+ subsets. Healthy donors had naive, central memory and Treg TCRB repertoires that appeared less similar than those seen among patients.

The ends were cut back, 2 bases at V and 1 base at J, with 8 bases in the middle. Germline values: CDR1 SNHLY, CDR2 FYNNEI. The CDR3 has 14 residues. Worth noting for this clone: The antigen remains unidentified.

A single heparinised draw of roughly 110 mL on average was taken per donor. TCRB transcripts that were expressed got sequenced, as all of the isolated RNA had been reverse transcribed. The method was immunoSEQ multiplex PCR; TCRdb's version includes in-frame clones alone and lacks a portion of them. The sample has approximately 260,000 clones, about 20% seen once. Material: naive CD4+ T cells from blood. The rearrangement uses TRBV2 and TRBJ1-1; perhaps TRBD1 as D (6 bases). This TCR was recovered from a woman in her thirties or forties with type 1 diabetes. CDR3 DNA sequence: TGTGCCAGCAGTGAACAGGGGCCGAACACTGAAGCTTTCTTT. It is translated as CASSEQGPNTEAFF. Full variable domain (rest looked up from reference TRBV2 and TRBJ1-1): EPEVTQTPSHQVTQMGQEVILRCVPISNHLYFYWYRQILGQKVEFLVSFYNNEISEKSEIFDDQFSVERPDGSNFTLKIRSTKLEDSAMYFCASSEQGPNTEAFFGQGTRLTVV.